The 26 T cell receptor beta chains reported below all come from one sample, sequenced in a study of human T cells and chemical hapten exposure. Each CDR3 protein gets one entry after TCRdb re-called the RACE reads with MiXCR. Found here are approximately 49,000 distinct CDR3 sequences, 9% to 9.5% of them singletons; the top ten hold 3.5% to 5.5%. Time point here: patch test 1, 2 weeks after DPC sensitization. Treatment of the sample: therapeutic diphenylcyclopropenone sensitization with weekly scalp DPC. Material: whole blood, obtained in connection with sensitization to the hapten diphenylcyclopropenone (DPC). These receptors were obtained from a woman between 50 and 59 years old with alopecia areata. Some clones in this sample may be carry-over from other donors' samples.

Ten or more counts support this clonotype. This sequence joins TRBV28 and TRBJ2-6; maybe TRBD2 (6 bases). The CDR3 is 16 amino acids. CDR1 and CDR2 (germline): MDHEN, SYDVKM. Trimming removed 2 bases from V and 0 bases from J, with 8 bases in between. The CDR3 coding sequence is TGTGCCAGCAGTTTAGGGGGGAACTCTGGGGCCAACGTCCTGACTTTC. Encoded protein: CASSLGGNSGANVLTF.

This clonotype was seen ten or more times. The rearrangement joins TRBV20-1 to TRBJ1-6, with TRBD1 matching over 8 bases. V was clipped by 3 bases and J by 0 bases; unmatched bases: 7. Germline CDR1 DFQATT, CDR2 SNEGSKA (reference sequence). The length of the CDR3 is 17 residues. The CDR3 nucleotides are TGCAGTGCTAGGCCGGGACAGGCCAACTCCTATAATTCACCCCTCCACTTT. Protein: CSARPGQANSYNSPLHF.

The rearrangement uses TRBV7-9 and TRBJ2-1, with 7 bases fitting TRBD1. The CDR3 sequence is 16 residues long. Per the germline V gene, CDR1 is SEHNR and CDR2 is FQNEAQ (reference sequence). The ends lost 5 bases at V and 5 bases at J; junction bases unmatched: 12. The CDR3 here is CASSLTRGPLDNEQFF. In DNA form, the CDR3 reads TGTGCCAGCAGCCTGACAAGGGGGCCTCTAGACAATGAGCAGTTCTTC.

This clonotype came up many times. V usage is TRBV29-1 and J usage is TRBJ1-2; TRBD1 might be the D (6 bases). This CDR3 has 11 amino acids. The V and J ends lost 4 bases and 3 bases respectively, with 6 bases between them. From germline, CDR1 is SQVTM and CDR2 ANQGSEA. CDR3 residues: CSVGQDYGYTF. The CDR3 DNA sequence: TGCAGCGTTGGACAGGACTATGGCTACACCTTC.

This clonotype was counted many times. The rearrangement links TRBV6-2 or TRBV6-3 to TRBJ2-7; tentatively, D is TRBD2 (5 bases). The CDR3 has 14 residues. Germline V CDR1 and CDR2: MNHEY, SVGEGT. Between the trimmed V and J ends, which lost 7 bases and 0 bases, there was a span of 13 bases. The CDR3 nucleotides are TGTGCCAGCACTGTAGGTGGGAGCTCCTACGAGCAGTACTTC. As protein: CASTVGGSSYEQYF.

The chain combines TRBV29-1 with TRBJ2-3; D is uncertain. Trimming stripped 3 bases from V and 9 bases from J, with 7 bases between. Germline loops: CDR1 SQVTM, CDR2 ANQGSEA. The CDR3 is 10 residues long. CDR3 amino acids: CSVDKGTQYF. CDR3 nucleotide sequence: TGCAGCGTTGACAAGGGAACGCAGTATTTT.

This clonotype was seen many times. The V call is TRBV25-1, the J call TRBJ2-6; 10 bases are a match to TRBD1. The germline gives CDR1 MGHDK, CDR2 SYGVNS. The CDR3 totals 16 residues. The V segment lost 4 bases and the J segment 1 base; nucleotides outside the gene matches: 1. In DNA, the CDR3 is TGTGCCAGCAGTGCGGGACAGGGGTCTGGGGCCAACGTCCTGACTTTC. Protein sequence: CASSAGQGSGANVLTF. The whole variable domain, filled in from reference TRBV25-1 and TRBJ2-6, reads EADIYQTPRYLVIGTGKKITLECSQTMGHDKMYWYQQDPGMELHLIHYSYGVNSTEKGDLSSESTVSRIRTEHFPLTLESARPSHTSQYLCASSAGQGSGANVLTFGAGSRLTVL.

This clonotype was counted a few times. This chain links TRBV5-6 with TRBJ1-2; no definite D call. Between the trimmed V and J ends, which lost 2 bases and 2 bases, there was a span of 7 bases. This CDR3 region has 13 residues. CDR1 is SGHDT and CDR2 is YYEEEE in the germline V gene. CDR3 DNA: TGTGCCAGCAGCTTCACTCGAAACTATGGCTACACCTTC. Amino acid sequence: CASSFTRNYGYTF.

At least ten counts were recorded for this clonotype. V usage is TRBV7-8 and J usage is TRBJ2-5; 12 bases agree with TRBD2. This CDR3 has 14 residues. CDR1 SGHVS and CDR2 FQNEAQ come from the germline V gene. V trimming: 4 bases; J trimming: 4 bases; junction bases outside the gene matches: 1. The CDR3 DNA reads TGTGCCAGCAGCTGGACTAGCGGGGTAGAGACCCAGTACTTC. Its translation is CASSWTSGVETQYF.

This chain links TRBV7-2 with TRBJ2-7; 9 nucleotides align to TRBD2. After removal of 0 bases from V and 6 bases from J, the junction contained 15 bases not matched to a gene. CDR3 length: 18 residues. The germline V gene has CDR1 SGHTA and CDR2 FQGNSA. DNA of the CDR3: TGTGCCAGCAGCTTAGCCAGGGGGGTAGCGGGAGTGCCCGGCGAGCAGTACTTC. Its protein product is CASSLARGVAGVPGEQYF.

This clonotype was seen a handful of times. The chain links TRBV12-3 or TRBV12-4 to TRBJ1-1; a possible D gene is TRBD1 (5 bases). This CDR3 spans 15 amino acids. The V and J ends lost 3 bases and 1 base respectively, with 12 bases between them. The CDR3 loop reads CASSLGRRGNTEAFF. The CDR3 DNA reads as TGTGCCAGCAGTTTGGGTAGGAGGGGGAACACTGAAGCTTTCTTT.

This clonotype was seen only a few times. This sequence joins TRBV11-3 and TRBJ2-1; D is uncertain. With 4 bases removed from V and 6 bases from J, the gap between germline ends came to 4 bases. CDR1 and CDR2 from the germline V gene are SGHNT and YENEEA. The CDR3 is made up of 11 amino acids. The CDR3, as DNA: TGTGCCAGCAGCTCCGGCAATGAGCAGTTCTTC. It codes for CASSSGNEQFF. Based on the CDR3 plus reference TRBV11-3 and TRBJ2-1, the full variable domain is EAGVVQSPRYKIIEKKQPVAFWCNPISGHNTLYWYLQNLGQGPELLIRYENEEAVDDSQLPKDRFSAERLKGVDSTLKIQPAELGDSAVYLCASSSGNEQFFGPGTRLTVL.

With respect to this clonotype: This could be a read error, since a much larger clone is one nucleotide away. The gene calls are TRBV4-3 and TRBJ1-4; a possible D gene is TRBD1 (5 bases). The germline V gene has CDR1 LGHNA and CDR2 YSLEER. The V end was cut by 5 bases, the J end by 4 bases, with 14 bases between. This CDR3 is built from 15 residues. Here the CDR3 DNA reads TGCGCCAGCAGCAAAAGAAGACAGTTTAATGAAAAACTGTTTTTT. Protein sequence: CASSKRRQFNEKLFF.

The chain has TRBV28 and TRBJ1-1; D possibly corresponds to TRBD1 (6 bases). The CDR3 is made up of 13 amino acids. Trimming stripped 6 bases from V and 4 bases from J, with 12 bases between. CDR1 is MDHEN, CDR2 SYDVKM, per germline. In DNA form, the CDR3 reads TGTGCCAGCAGCATCGGGGGGGCCACTGAAGCTTTCTTT. Residues: CASSIGGATEAFF. Full variable domain (remainder filled in from reference TRBV28 and TRBJ1-1): DVKVTQSSRYLVKRTGEKVFLECVQDMDHENMFWYRQDPGLGLRLIYFSYDVKMKEKGDIPEGYSVSREKKERFSLILESASTNQTSMYLCASSIGGATEAFFGQGTRLTVV.

This chain links TRBV28 with TRBJ1-1; D gene unclear. The V end lost 6 bases, the J end lost 4 bases, and 15 bases lay between the germline ends. This CDR3 spans 14 amino acids. The germline gives CDR1 MDHEN, CDR2 SYDVKM. The CDR3 sequence is CASRITVPGTEAFF. CDR3 coding DNA: TGTGCCAGCAGGATTACGGTCCCAGGCACTGAAGCTTTCTTT.

This chain connects TRBV7-2 to TRBJ1-1, with D tentatively TRBD1 (6 bases). Per germline, CDR1 SGHTA and CDR2 FQGNSA. CDR3 length: 15 amino acids. The V gene lost 5 bases and the J gene lost 0 bases, with 13 bases spanning the gap. The DNA for the CDR3 is TGTGCCAGCAGCGAAGGGACAAGATTGAACACTGAAGCTTTCTTT. This codes for CASSEGTRLNTEAFF.

The rearrangement uses TRBV28 and TRBJ2-1; 8 nucleotides agree with TRBD2. The CDR3 is 15 residues long. Trimming took 3 bases from V and 5 from J; bases not matched to a gene: 6. In germline, CDR1 is MDHEN, CDR2 SYDVKM. The CDR3 DNA follows: TGTGCCAGCAGTTTGGGCGGGAGGCGCAACAATGAGCAGTTCTTC. Protein sequence: CASSLGGRRNNEQFF.

Many counts were recorded for this clonotype. The rearrangement links TRBV20-1 to TRBJ2-1, with 9 bases lining up with TRBD1. V shed 7 bases, J shed 5 bases, and the junction held 12 bases outside the gene matches. CDR1 is DFQATT and CDR2 is SNEGSKA in the germline V gene (reference sequence). There are 15 residues in the CDR3. The CDR3 nucleotides are TGCAGTGGCCGGGACAGGGCAATCGGTAACAATGAGCAGTTCTTC. It codes for CSGRDRAIGNNEQFF.

This clonotype showed up many times. The genes are TRBV7-8 and TRBJ2-7; TRBD2 might be the D (5 bases). The CDR3 is made up of 16 amino acids. Trimming shortened V by 4 bases and J by 1 base, and 17 bases separated the two germline ends. The V gene's germline CDR1 is SGHVS and CDR2 FQNEAQ. The CDR3 sequence: CASSSPFGGGSYEQYF. The CDR3 DNA follows: TGTGCCAGCAGCTCACCCTTTGGAGGTGGGTCCTACGAGCAGTACTTC.

This clonotype occurred many times. This chain uses TRBV20-1 with TRBJ2-3; TRBD2 might be the D (5 bases). V dropped 3 bases and J dropped 4 bases, with 14 bases sitting between them. Germline V gene lookup returns CDR1 DFQATT and CDR2 SNEGSKA (reference sequence). The CDR3 runs 14 residues. Here the CDR3 DNA reads TGCAGTGCTAGGGAATCCTCCGGGGCAGATACGCAGTATTTT. Amino acid sequence: CSARESSGADTQYF.

The sample holds many counts of this clonotype. V is TRBV7-9 and J is TRBJ2-3; possibly TRBD2 for D (6 bases). The CDR3 consists of 15 residues. Trimming pared 5 bases from V and 0 bases from J, leaving 12 bases between. Per the germline V gene, CDR1 is SEHNR and CDR2 is FQNEAQ (reference sequence). CDR3 protein: CASSRDGTSTDTQYF. Written as DNA, the CDR3 is TGTGCCAGCAGCCGGGACGGGACTAGCACAGATACGCAGTATTTT.

This clonotype showed up many times. The chain employs TRBV20-1 and TRBJ2-1, with D perhaps matching TRBD1 or TRBD2 (5 bases each). Germline assignment: CDR1 DFQATT and CDR2 SNEGSKA (reference sequence). Trimming pared 5 bases from V and 10 bases from J, leaving 21 bases between. The CDR3 is made up of 14 amino acids. The CDR3 DNA sequence: TGCAGTGCTGCCACCGGGACCTTGGGACGAGAGCAGTTCTTC. It encodes CSAATGTLGREQFF.

This clonotype was detected many times. The chain combines TRBV6-2 or TRBV6-3 with TRBJ1-1, with TRBD1 matching 10 bases. The CDR3 is made up of 13 amino acids. Germline V gene data show CDR1 as MNHEY and CDR2 as SVGEGT. Trimming removed 6 bases from V and 12 bases from J; junction bases left unmatched: 10. The CDR3 DNA is TGTGCCAGCAGCCCCGTCGGGACAGGGGATTCTTTCTTT. Its protein product is CASSPVGTGDSFF.

In its sample, this clonotype was seen many times. The J gene is TRBJ2-5, the V gene TRBV7-6; D is unresolved. Trimming removed 5 bases from V and 2 bases from J, with 18 bases in between. The CDR3 spans 16 residues. Looked up from germline, CDR1 is SGHVS and CDR2 is FNYEAQ. CDR3 in DNA: TGTGCCAGCAGCCCCCGGGCCCACGAGAGGCAAGAGACCCAGTACTTC. As protein: CASSPRAHERQETQYF.

V is TRBV29-1 and J is TRBJ2-7, with TRBD2 as a possible D gene (5 bases). Looked up from germline, CDR1 is SQVTM and CDR2 is ANQGSEA. This CDR3 region has 13 residues. Trimming cost V 2 bases and J 7 bases, with 15 bases left between them. CDR3 sequence (DNA): TGCAGCGTTGAATTGCTAGTCCGGGGTGAGCAGTACTTC. Its translation is CSVELLVRGEQYF.

The V and J genes are TRBV5-1 and TRBJ2-5; TRBD1 might be the D (5 bases). Germline-derived CDR1 and CDR2 are SGHRS and YFSETQ. CDR3 length: 18 amino acids. Trimming left V 0 bases short and J 1 base short, with 19 bases between. CDR3 amino acids: CASSLAQGALKGQETQYF. The CDR3 DNA reads TGCGCCAGCAGCTTGGCCCAAGGGGCACTAAAGGGCCAAGAGACCCAGTACTTC.